Below, one TCR beta chain is given with its context. The antigen is not known. The sample is drawn from a study of shared clonotypes between healthy human individuals. On the study more broadly: Three CD4 naive, three CD4 memory, two CD8 naive and one CD8 memory plate were used per donor.

Assay used: immunoSEQ multiplex PCR; TCRdb lists only in-frame clones, some missing. The repertoire includes over 400,000 clones, approximately 94% of them detected once, and around 0.066% sits in the top ten. All donors were Caucasian adults living in Nashville, Tennessee. Study conclusions and caveats: Non-shared clonotypes had lower generation probabilities than those shared by all four donors.

The sequencing sample was made of naive CD4+ T cells sorted from blood. The sample's subset: CD45RA+ positively selected. The source is a woman in her twenties or thirties in good health.

The CDR3: CASSYSRAGHGNTF. CDR3 bases: TGTGCCAGCAGTTACTCGCGGGCAGGGCATGGTAACACCTTC. The V gene is TRBV6-5, the J gene TRBJ1-2; D might be TRBD1 (5 bases). The germline CDR1 and CDR2 sequences are MNHEY and SVGAGI. This CDR3 has 14 amino acids. The germline V and J ends were trimmed by 0 bases and 12 bases, with 17 bases remaining between them.